This TCR beta chain stems from a study of blood T cell repertoires in COVID-19. Across the study: Acute and convalescent COVID-19 samples came from the United States, Italy and Spain. The analysed material was cDNA or gDNA that came from T cells, B-cell-depleted T cells, or PBMCs.

Original processing notes: Reference gene primer amplification gave estimated nucleated cell counts. Clones were sequenced by immunoSEQ multiplex PCR, and TCRdb holds only the in-frame ones, with some missing. That table supplies the V and J calls and clone size; D and trimming were determined from the DNA. The sample contains over 200,000 clones, almost 90% of which appear only once. The CDR3 sequence is 15 residues long. The germline gives CDR1 MNHEY, CDR2 SVGAGI. The V end was cut by 0 bases, the J end by 2 bases, with 11 bases between. Sequenced input: peripheral blood. The sequence derives from a woman aged 60 to 75 with acute or convalescent COVID-19. The rearrangement links TRBV6-5 to TRBJ2-7; TRBD2 is a possible D gene (5 bases). Written as DNA, the CDR3 is TGTGCCAGCAGTTACTCGAGGGCCCTTACCTACGAGCAGTACTTC. Translated, it gives CASSYSRALTYEQYF.